This T cell receptor (beta chain) appears in the sequencing data of a study of T cell repertoires in cytomegalovirus infection. Across the whole study: Selection of CMV epitopes for the study included recently identified HLA-C-restricted and well-studied HLA-B-restricted ones. Indications came from public TCR beta signatures; they pointed to CMV infection and to a matching HLA type. Overall study findings and caveats: Ex vivo, HLA-C-restricted CMV-specific TCR beta clonotypes prevailed over the rest of the response. The study identified carriers of CMV plus the relevant HLA from cumulative public TCR beta family frequency.

This clonotype was counted at least ten times. Its antigen is still unknown. TCRdb reprocessed the reads via MiXCR and lists one record per CDR3 protein. This table holds about 480,000 distinct CDR3 sequences, 30% to 40% found once. The material sequenced was cultured PBMCs, taken from culture after CMV antigen stimulation. This TCR was sampled from a human donor in good health (CMV status not recorded). Some clones in this sample may be carry-over from other donors' samples.

CDR3 sequence (DNA): TGTGCCAGCAGCTTAGGGGGTGGGGGCACAGATACGCAGTATTTT. Translated: CASSLGGGGTDTQYF. The chain combines TRBV7-2 with TRBJ2-3; D gene ambiguous. Trimming left V 1 base short and J 1 base short, with 9 bases between. This CDR3 region has 15 residues. Germline loops: CDR1 SGHTA, CDR2 FQGNSA.